The entry below describes one T cell receptor (beta chain). Germline V gives CDR1 SGHRS, CDR2 YFSETQ. This CDR3 contains 13 residues. Trimming took 4 bases from V and 2 from J, leaving 9 bases between them. The entry originates in a study of T cells in localized non-small cell lung cancer. Method: immunoSEQ multiplex PCR; TCRdb's copy keeps in-frame clones and lacks some. The sample contains tens of thousands of clones, around 80% of which appear only once. The TCR comes from a male donor aged 60 or older with stage III squamous cell lung carcinoma. J is TRBJ1-1 and V is TRBV5-1; no clear D. This sample comprised peripheral blood, obtained before any cancer treatment. In DNA, the CDR3 is TGCGCCAGCAGCCTCAGTCGAAACACTGAAGCTTTCTTT. Translating it yields CASSLSRNTEAFF.